This is a list of T cell receptor beta chains from one sample in a study of shared clonotypes between healthy human individuals. The protocol was immunoSEQ multiplex PCR, while the TCRdb copy is restricted to in-frame clones and leaves out a portion. The profile shows hundreds of thousands of clones, more than 60% of them singletons. Specimen: memory CD4+ T cells sorted from blood. These receptors were taken from a man aged 25 to 40 in good health. Each CDR3 is given with its conserved first and last residue. The D gene is left open where the match is weak. Only part of the rows carry a size: once, few, many, or a class if the clone is expanded.

clone size,V gene,J gene,CDR3 length,D gene,CDR3 protein,CDR3 DNA
-,TRBV9,TRBJ2-1,17,TRBD2,CASSVATSGRPYNEQFF,TGTGCCAGCAGCGTAGCGACTAGCGGGAGGCCCTACAATGAGCAGTTCTTC
few,TRBV28,TRBJ1-2,14,TRBD1,CASSDRQGPEGYTF,TGTGCCAGCAGCGACAGACAGGGACCGGAGGGCTACACCTTC
few,TRBV4-2,TRBJ2-5,15,-,CASSQENSRQETQYF,TGTGCCAGCAGCCAAGAGAACAGCCGCCAAGAGACCCAGTACTTC
-,TRBV7-8,TRBJ1-5,18,-,CASSFFLSPGDSNQPQHF,TGTGCCAGCAGCTTTTTCCTCTCACCAGGGGATAGCAATCAGCCCCAGCATTTT
-,TRBV5-4,TRBJ2-3,16,TRBD1,CASRPTRGFSTDTQYF,TGTGCCAGCAGGCCGACCAGGGGGTTCAGCACAGATACGCAGTATTTT
few,TRBV29-1,TRBJ2-4,12,-,CSVKEVKNIQYF,TGCAGCGTTAAGGAGGTCAAAAACATTCAGTACTTC
-,TRBV6-5,TRBJ2-7,13,TRBD2,CASKAGGRYEQYF,TGTGCCAGCAAAGCGGGAGGGAGATACGAGCAGTACTTC
-,TRBV30,TRBJ1-1,15,TRBD1,CAWSQSDRGDTEAFF,TGTGCCTGGAGTCAAAGCGACAGGGGGGACACTGAAGCTTTCTTT
-,TRBV6-5,TRBJ1-2,14,-,CASSYDTSGYGYTF,TGTGCCAGCAGTTACGATACCTCGGGCTATGGCTACACCTTC
once,TRBV6-1,TRBJ1-2,15,TRBD1,CASRASGTGQGGYTF,TGTGCCAGCAGAGCATCCGGGACAGGACAGGGTGGCTACACCTTC
many,TRBV2,TRBJ1-1,13,-,CASSDISTYQAFF,TGTGCCAGCAGTGATATTTCAACATATCAAGCTTTCTTT
-,TRBV5-5,TRBJ2-7,14,-,CASRASLPLYEQYF,TGTGCCAGCAGGGCGTCCCTACCCCTCTACGAGCAGTACTTC
few,TRBV7-6,TRBJ1-4,18,-,CASSLTLPESATNEKLFF,TGTGCCAGCAGCCTTACTTTACCCGAATCTGCAACTAATGAAAAACTGTTTTTT
many,TRBV4-3,TRBJ2-7,15,-,CASSQDRLGDYEQYF,TGCGCCAGCAGCCAAGATCGCCTTGGGGACTACGAGCAGTACTTC
-,TRBV18,TRBJ2-2,17,-,CASSRRSDLPNTGELFF,TGTGCCAGCTCACGCAGGAGCGACCTCCCTAACACCGGGGAGCTGTTTTTT
-,TRBV7-7,TRBJ2-5,14,TRBD2,CASSLGLALETQYF,TGTGCTAGCAGCTTAGGACTAGCTCTGGAGACCCAGTACTTC
-,TRBV29-1,TRBJ1-4,14,-,CSVADTATNEKLFF,TGCAGCGTCGCCGACACCGCAACTAATGAAAAACTGTTTTTT
-,TRBV5-1,TRBJ2-2,16,TRBD2,CASSWGLAVNTGELFF,TGCGCCAGCAGCTGGGGACTAGCGGTGAACACCGGGGAGCTGTTTTTT
-,TRBV7-2,TRBJ2-1,16,TRBD2,CASSSPGLAGGSEQFF,TGTGCCAGCAGCTCACCCGGACTAGCGGGAGGGAGTGAGCAGTTCTTC
few,TRBV27,TRBJ2-1,17,-,CASSALGVGVPYNEQFF,TGTGCCAGCAGTGCACTCGGGGTGGGAGTCCCCTACAATGAGCAGTTCTTC
-,TRBV10-3,TRBJ2-2,15,TRBD1,CAITTGAAVDGELFF,TGTGCCATAACCACAGGGGCCGCTGTTGACGGGGAGCTGTTTTTT